This passage covers 18 T cell receptor beta chains from one sample sequenced in a study of identical twins. MiXCR, applied by TCRdb to the 5' RACE reads, yields one record per CDR3 protein. The sample shows fewer than 550,000 distinct CDR3 sequences, approximately 14% of them seen only once. These data were also filed under a second study, of yellow fever vaccine responses in identical twins.

The specimen was CD4+ T cells sorted from blood. These receptors all come from a woman aged 18-30 years in good health.

This clonotype was observed at least ten times. The rearrangement uses TRBV19 and TRBJ1-1; D ambiguous. This CDR3 contains 13 residues. Trimming pared 3 bases from V and 1 base from J, leaving 6 bases between. CDR1 LNHDA and CDR2 SQIVND come from the germline V gene (reference sequence). DNA of the CDR3: TGTGCCAGTAGTATGATAGGGAACACTGAAGCTTTCTTT. Residues: CASSMIGNTEAFF. Full variable domain (missing parts from reference TRBV19 and TRBJ1-1): DGGITQSPKYLFRKEGQNVTLSCEQNLNHDAMYWYRQDPGQGLRLIYYSQIVNDFQKGDIAEGYSVSREKKESFPLTVTSAQKNPTAFYLCASSMIGNTEAFFGQGTRLTVV.

J is TRBJ2-7 and V is TRBV20-1; 8 bases align to TRBD1. Germline V gene data show CDR1 as DFQATT and CDR2 as SNEGSKA (reference sequence). V lost 1 base, J lost 5 bases, and 10 bases stayed unmatched. This CDR3 is built from 15 residues. CDR3: CSARGQGAMKNEQYF. CDR3 nucleotides: TGCAGTGCTAGAGGCCAGGGGGCGATGAAAAACGAGCAGTACTTC.

There are a few counts of this clonotype. This chain uses TRBV11-2 with TRBJ1-3; D not certain. Germline CDR1 and CDR2: SGHAT and FQNNGV. The length of the CDR3 is 12 residues. V lost 5 bases, J lost 4 bases, and 6 bases lay in between. For the CDR3, the DNA is TGTGCCAGCAGCACCCCCGGAAACACCATATATTTT. Its translation: CASSTPGNTIYF.

Worth noting for this clonotype: The missing conserved phenylalanine or tryptophan at the end of this CDR3 makes a read error likely. Because the CDR3's place on the DNA is in doubt, the DNA is left out and the CDR3 is given as listed by TCRdb. V gene TRBV2 combines with J gene TRBJ2-1; the table calls TRBD2, which could not be checked here. The CDR3 contains 13 residues when both ends are counted. The germline V gene encodes CDR1 SNHLY and CDR2 FYNNEI. The CDR3 region is CASSSSGLAGQGI.

This clonotype was counted ten times or more. The gene calls are TRBV13 and TRBJ2-6; no clear D gene. Germline V gives CDR1 PRHDT, CDR2 FYEKMQ (reference sequence). This CDR3 spans 15 amino acids. V was clipped by 5 bases and J by 0 bases, with 8 bases between them. The CDR3 coding sequence is TGTGCCAGCAGCCTCCACAACTCTGGGGCCAACGTCCTGACTTTC. This translates into CASSLHNSGANVLTF.

The chain is built from TRBV29-1 and TRBJ2-3; D is tentatively TRBD1 or TRBD2 (6 bases each). V lost 4 bases, J lost 7 bases, and 18 bases lay in between. The CDR3 spans 14 residues. Germline CDR1 is SQVTM and CDR2 is ANQGSEA. CDR3 sequence: CSVGLGRGANTQYF. The CDR3, as DNA: TGCAGCGTTGGTTTAGGTAGGGGGGCGAATACGCAGTATTTT.

This clonotype was observed a few times. The chain uses TRBV20-1 and TRBJ2-7; perhaps TRBD2 as D (6 bases). The CDR3 length is 16 residues. Trimming stripped 2 bases from V and 1 base from J, with 18 bases between. Looked up from germline, CDR1 is DFQATT and CDR2 is SNEGSKA (reference sequence). The CDR3 here is CSARTLGVGGSYEQYF. CDR3 in DNA: TGCAGTGCTAGAACCTTGGGGGTGGGGGGTTCCTACGAGCAGTACTTC.

The rearrangement joins TRBV27 to TRBJ1-2, with D possibly matching TRBD1 (6 bases). V lost 5 bases, J lost 7 bases, and 20 bases lay in between. The germline CDR1 and CDR2 sequences are MNHEY and SMNVEV (reference sequence). CDR3 length equals 15 residues. CDR3 sequence: CASSPSLTGVSGYTF. The CDR3 DNA is TGTGCCAGCAGTCCCTCCCTGACAGGAGTTAGTGGCTACACCTTC.

Only a few counts were recorded for this clonotype. This rearrangement joins TRBV7-9 to TRBJ1-3; D is possibly TRBD1 (5 bases). CDR3 length: 14 amino acids. Trimming removed 5 bases at V and 8 bases at J, with 16 bases between. Per germline, CDR1 SEHNR and CDR2 FQNEAQ (reference sequence). The CDR3 DNA is TGTGCCAGCAGCCAAAAAGGGACGGGGGACACCATATATTTT. As protein: CASSQKGTGDTIYF.

This clonotype was recorded at least ten times. This sequence joins TRBV7-2 and TRBJ1-1; no clear D gene. The germline V and J ends were trimmed by 1 base and 1 base, with 4 bases remaining between them. This CDR3 has 13 amino acids. Germline CDR1 and CDR2: SGHTA and FQGNSA. CDR3 nucleotides: TGTGCCAGCAGCTTAGTTCGGAACACTGAAGCTTTCTTT. It is translated as CASSLVRNTEAFF.

This chain joins TRBV7-6 and TRBJ1-6; unclear D gene. Germline loops: CDR1 SGHVS, CDR2 FNYEAQ. The CDR3 runs 15 residues. Trimming took off 2 bases at V and 7 bases at J, with 12 bases between the two ends. The CDR3: CASSLNQFGNSPLHF. The CDR3 coding sequence is TGTGCCAGCAGCTTAAATCAGTTCGGGAATTCACCCCTCCACTTT.

The chain carries TRBV24-1 and TRBJ2-1; 8 bases line up with TRBD2. Germline V lookup: CDR1 KGHDR, CDR2 SFDVKD. V lost 5 bases to trimming and J lost 5 bases; unmatched junction nucleotides: 10. The CDR3 extends over 16 amino acids. For the CDR3, the DNA is TGTGCCACCAGTGGGATCGGCGGGAGGATAAACAATGAGCAGTTCTTC. Its protein is CATSGIGGRINNEQFF.

This chain joins TRBV4-3 and TRBJ2-2; D is unresolved. Germline CDR1 reads LGHNA; CDR2 reads YSLEER. Deletions cut 8 bases from V and 6 bases from J, with 19 bases between. The CDR3 contains 15 residues. CDR3 nucleotides: TGCGCCAGCCGCCCTGTCCTAGTCAGCGCCGGGGAGCTGTTTTTT. The encoded protein is CASRPVLVSAGELFF.

This clonotype was seen repeatedly, ten times or more. The CDR3 DNA reads as TGTGCCAGCAGTCCAGACAGGGAGAACACTGAAGCTTTCTTT. Protein: CASSPDRENTEAFF. This chain joins TRBV12-3 or TRBV12-4 and TRBJ1-1; 7 nucleotides agree with TRBD1. Trimming took 5 bases from V and 1 from J; bases not matched to a gene: 4. CDR3 length equals 14 residues.

The rearrangement links TRBV12-3 or TRBV12-4 to TRBJ1-6; 8 bases are a match to TRBD1. V dropped 5 bases and J dropped 5; count of bases not matched to a gene: 8. The CDR3 contains 16 residues. The CDR3 reads CASSPRTGIHNSPLHF. In nucleotides, the CDR3 is TGTGCCAGCAGTCCAAGGACAGGGATTCATAATTCACCCCTCCACTTT.

The chain combines TRBV5-1 with TRBJ2-5; TRBD2 aligns across 10 bases. Unmatched junction bases numbered 6, after V lost 0 bases and J lost 4 bases. Germline V gene lookup returns CDR1 SGHRS and CDR2 YFSETQ. This CDR3 has 16 amino acids. The CDR3 loop reads CASSLESGGARETQYF. CDR3 nucleotide sequence: TGCGCCAGCAGCTTGGAGAGCGGGGGGGCCCGAGAGACCCAGTACTTC. Using reference TRBV5-1 and TRBJ2-5 for the parts outside the CDR3, the full variable domain is KAGVTQTPRYLIKTRGQQVTLSCSPISGHRSVSWYQQTPGQGLQFLFEYFSETQRNKGNFPGRFSGRQFSNSRSEMNVSTLELGDSALYLCASSLESGGARETQYFGPGTRLLVL.

This clonotype appeared many times. This rearrangement joins TRBV20-1 to TRBJ1-1; D gene uncertain. The CDR3 sequence is 11 residues long. V was shortened by 3 bases and J by 8 bases, with 10 bases between the two germline ends. Germline values: CDR1 DFQATT, CDR2 SNEGSKA (reference sequence). As DNA, the CDR3 is TGCAGTGCTAGCCTCGATAGGGAAGCTTTCTTT. It codes for CSASLDREAFF.

The J gene is TRBJ2-4, the V gene TRBV5-1; no clear D gene. V dropped 3 bases and J dropped 1 base, with 11 bases sitting between them. Germline CDR1 SGHRS, CDR2 YFSETQ. This CDR3 is 15 amino acids long. CDR3 in DNA: TGCGCCAGCAGCTCCGGATCCGCGGCCAAAAACATTCAGTACTTC. It yields the protein CASSSGSAAKNIQYF.